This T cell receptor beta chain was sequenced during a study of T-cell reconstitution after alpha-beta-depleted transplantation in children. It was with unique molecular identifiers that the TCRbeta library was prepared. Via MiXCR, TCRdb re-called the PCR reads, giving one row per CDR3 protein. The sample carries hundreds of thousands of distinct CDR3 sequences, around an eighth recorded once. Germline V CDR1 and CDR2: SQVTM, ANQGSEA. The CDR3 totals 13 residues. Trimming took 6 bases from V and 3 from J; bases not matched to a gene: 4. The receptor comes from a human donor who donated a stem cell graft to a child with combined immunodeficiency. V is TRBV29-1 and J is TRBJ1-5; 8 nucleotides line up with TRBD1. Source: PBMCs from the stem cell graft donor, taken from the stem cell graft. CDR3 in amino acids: CSVGQGLNQPQHF. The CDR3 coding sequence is TGCAGCGTCGGACAGGGCCTCAATCAGCCCCAGCATTTT.